A selection of T cell receptor beta chains follows, all from one sample in a study of metastatic and nonmetastatic thyroid tumors. From the PCR reads, TCRdb re-called clones with MiXCR. The sample lists approximately 15,000 clones, roughly 22% occurring once. The specimen sequenced was adjacent normal tissue. Every receptor here comes from a female donor with papillary thyroid cancer or a benign thyroid nodule (not recorded which). Some clones in this sample may be carry-over from other donors' samples. CDR3s include the opening cysteine and the closing phenylalanine or tryptophan. The D gene is left open where the match is weak. Expanded clones get a size class; other rows say once, few or many, or leave the size out.

v_gene	d_gene	j_gene	abundance	CDR3nt	CDR3aa
TRBV6-1	NA	TRBJ2-2	many	TGTGCCAGCAGTCGAAGTCCCGGGACGGGGACCGGGGAGCTGTTTTTT	CASSRSPGTGTGELFF
TRBV5-4	TRBD2	TRBJ2-5	NA	TGTGCCAGCAGCTTGCAGATGGGACTAGCAGAGGAGACCCAGTACTTC	CASSLQMGLAEETQYF
TRBV7-9	TRBD1	TRBJ2-2	NA	TGTGCCAGCAGCTTCCGGGACAGGGACACCGGGGAGCTGTTTTTT	CASSFRDRDTGELFF
TRBV6-1	NA	TRBJ1-3	few	TGTGCCAGCAGAGGGACCGGTGGAAACACCATATATTTT	CASRGTGGNTIYF
TRBV10-3	TRBD1	TRBJ2-2	many	TGTGCCACTGGGACAGGGGGGGATACCGGGGAGCTGTTTTTT	CATGTGGDTGELFF
TRBV28	TRBD2	TRBJ2-1	few	TGTGCCAGCAGTTTAGCCCGACTAGCGGCCTGGAATGAGCAGTTCTTC	CASSLARLAAWNEQFF
TRBV29-1	NA	TRBJ2-5	few	TGCAGCGTTGAAGACCTGGACACGGAGACCCAGTACTTC	CSVEDLDTETQYF
TRBV28	NA	TRBJ1-4	NA	TGTGCCAGCACCCCTTGGTCCGCAACTAATGAAAAACTGTTTTTT	CASTPWSATNEKLFF
TRBV7-9	NA	TRBJ2-1	NA	TGTGCCAGCAGCTCCCTTTATGGGGCAGAGCAGTTCTTC	CASSSLYGAEQFF
TRBV5-8	NA	TRBJ1-2	few	TGTGCCAGCAGCACCGATGTAGAGGCGGGGGCGCGCGGCTACACCTTC	CASSTDVEAGARGYTF
TRBV3-1	NA	TRBJ1-4	NA	TGTGCCAGCAAGGGACCATGGGAACTGTTTTTT	CASKGPWELFF
TRBV5-1	NA	TRBJ2-2	few	TGCGCCAGCAGCTTGGGGCACAGGGACCCGAACACCGGGGAGCTGTTTTTT	CASSLGHRDPNTGELFF
TRBV20-1	NA	TRBJ1-4	once	TGCAGTGCTAGTTCTGTAATCGGCGGTGAAAAACTGCTTTTT	CSASSVIGGEKLLF
TRBV5-1	NA	TRBJ1-2	once	TGCGCCAGCAGCTTAGGGTCGTCCTATGGCTACACCTTC	CASSLGSSYGYTF
TRBV27	NA	TRBJ2-3	NA	TGTGCCAGCAGCCTCACGATAAGCACAGATACGCAGTATTTT	CASSLTISTDTQYF
TRBV12-3/TRBV12-4	NA	TRBJ1-2	many	TGTGCCAGCAGTCGGACAGTTAACTATGGCTACACCTTC	CASSRTVNYGYTF
TRBV6-5	NA	TRBJ1-2	NA	TGTGCCAGCAGTTACTTAAAATTCTCTGGCTACACCTTC	CASSYLKFSGYTF
TRBV20-1	NA	TRBJ2-7	NA	TGCAGTGCTAGTCTTTCGGGAGCCTCCGGCGAGCAGTACTTC	CSASLSGASGEQYF
TRBV6-5	NA	TRBJ2-7	few	TGTGCCAGCAACGCTTACGAGCAGTACTTC	CASNAYEQYF
TRBV19	TRBD2	TRBJ2-7	NA	TGTGCCAGTAGTACCGGGACTAGCGGGAATCTTAACTTC	CASSTGTSGNLNF
TRBV27	TRBD1	TRBJ1-1	few	TGTGCCAGCAGTCCAGGGGGGAACACTGAAGCTTTCTTT	CASSPGGNTEAFF
TRBV10-3	NA	TRBJ2-2	NA	TGTGCCATCGGAAGAAGCGAAGCAAACACCGGGGAGCTGTTTTTT	CAIGRSEANTGELFF
TRBV20-1	NA	TRBJ1-1	NA	TGCAGTGCTACCAACCCGCTGACGGTGAACACTGAAGCTTTCTTT	CSATNPLTVNTEAFF
TRBV11-2	NA	TRBJ1-2	NA	TGTGCCAGCAGCACCACAGGGAACTATGGCTACACCTTC	CASSTTGNYGYTF
TRBV30	TRBD1	TRBJ2-7	NA	TGTGCCCTATACCGGGACAGCTACGAGCAGTACTTC	CALYRDSYEQYF
TRBV6-2/TRBV6-3	NA	TRBJ2-7	few	TGTGCCAGCAGTTACGCCACCATCTACGAGCAGTACTTC	CASSYATIYEQYF
TRBV27	NA	TRBJ2-3	few	TGTGCCAGCAGTTTTTTGGCGGACACAGATACGCAGTATTTT	CASSFLADTDTQYF
TRBV7-7	TRBD2	TRBJ2-1	NA	TGTGCTAGCTCGGGGGGGCACCCCTACAATGAGCAGTTCTTC	CASSGGHPYNEQFF
TRBV6-2/TRBV6-3	NA	TRBJ2-5	NA	TGTGCCAGCAGTTACCTCAGGGAGACAGGAGAGACCCAGTACTTC	CASSYLRETGETQYF
TRBV6-2/TRBV6-3	TRBD1	TRBJ1-1	NA	TGTGCCAGCAGTAAACAGGGGTACACTGAAGCTTTCTTT	CASSKQGYTEAFF
TRBV6-1	NA	TRBJ1-1	few	TGTGCCAGCAGAGTGGACAGTTGGAACACTGAAGCTTTCTTT	CASRVDSWNTEAFF
TRBV25-1	NA	TRBJ2-2	many	TGTGCCAGCTCCGACCCTGCCGGGGAGCTGTTTTTT	CASSDPAGELFF
TRBV6-5	NA	TRBJ2-5	NA	TGTGCCAGCAGTTACCGGGAGCAAGAGACCCAGTACTTC	CASSYREQETQYF
TRBV28	NA	TRBJ1-6	many	TGTGCCAGCAACAGTCTGCCCTATAATTCACCCCTCCACTTT	CASNSLPYNSPLHF